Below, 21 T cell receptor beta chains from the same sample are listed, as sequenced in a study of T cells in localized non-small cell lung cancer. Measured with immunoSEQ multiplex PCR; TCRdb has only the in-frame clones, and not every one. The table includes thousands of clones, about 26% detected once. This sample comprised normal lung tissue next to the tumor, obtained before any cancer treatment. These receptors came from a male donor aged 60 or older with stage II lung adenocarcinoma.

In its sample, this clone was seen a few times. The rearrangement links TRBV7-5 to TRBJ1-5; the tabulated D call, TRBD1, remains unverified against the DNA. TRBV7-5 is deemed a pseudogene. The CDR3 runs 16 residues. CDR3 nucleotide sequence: TGTGCCAGCAGCTCGCACAGGGGGCGGCGGAATCAGCCCCAGCATTTT. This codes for CASSSHRGRRNQPQHF.

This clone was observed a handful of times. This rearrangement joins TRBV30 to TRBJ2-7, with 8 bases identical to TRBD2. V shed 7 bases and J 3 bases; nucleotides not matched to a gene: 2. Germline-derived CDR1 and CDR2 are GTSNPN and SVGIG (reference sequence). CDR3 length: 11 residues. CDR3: CASGGSYEQYF. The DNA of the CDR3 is TGTGCCTCGGGGGGGAGCTACGAGCAGTACTTC.

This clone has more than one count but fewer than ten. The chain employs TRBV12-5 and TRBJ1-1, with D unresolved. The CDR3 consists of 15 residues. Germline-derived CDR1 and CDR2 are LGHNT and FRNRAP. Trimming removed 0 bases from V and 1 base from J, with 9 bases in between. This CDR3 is CASGLVGAANTEAFF. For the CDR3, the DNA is TGTGCTAGTGGTTTGGTAGGCGCGGCGAACACTGAAGCTTTCTTT.

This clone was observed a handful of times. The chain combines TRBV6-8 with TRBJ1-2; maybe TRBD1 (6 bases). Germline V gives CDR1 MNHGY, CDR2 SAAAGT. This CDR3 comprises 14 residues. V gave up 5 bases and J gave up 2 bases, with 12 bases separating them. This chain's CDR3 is CASSEAGENYGYTF. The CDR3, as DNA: TGTGCCAGCAGTGAGGCAGGGGAGAACTATGGCTACACCTTC.

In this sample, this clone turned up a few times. CDR3 sequence reads: CASSPPDGQETQYF. CDR3 DNA: TGTGCCAGCAGCCCCCCGGACGGTCAAGAGACCCAGTACTTC. This rearrangement joins TRBV11-3 to TRBJ2-5; D is ambiguous. The CDR3 consists of 14 residues. The germline V gene encodes CDR1 SGHNT and CDR2 YENEEA. V lost 5 bases, J lost 2 bases, and 12 bases lay in between. Based on the CDR3 plus reference TRBV11-3 and TRBJ2-5, the full variable domain is EAGVVQSPRYKIIEKKQPVAFWCNPISGHNTLYWYLQNLGQGPELLIRYENEEAVDDSQLPKDRFSAERLKGVDSTLKIQPAELGDSAVYLCASSPPDGQETQYFGPGTRLLVL.

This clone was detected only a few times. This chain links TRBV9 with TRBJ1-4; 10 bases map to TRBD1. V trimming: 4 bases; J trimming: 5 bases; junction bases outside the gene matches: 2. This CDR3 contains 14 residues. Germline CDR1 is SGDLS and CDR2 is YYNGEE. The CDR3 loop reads CASSSGQGNEKLFF. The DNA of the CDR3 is TGTGCCAGCAGCTCGGGACAGGGGAATGAAAAACTGTTTTTT.

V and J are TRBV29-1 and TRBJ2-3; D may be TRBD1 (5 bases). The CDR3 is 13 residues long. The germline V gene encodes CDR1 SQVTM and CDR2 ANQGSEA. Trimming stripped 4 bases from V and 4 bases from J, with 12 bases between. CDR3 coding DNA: TGCAGCGTTGGGGGAACAGGCCCAGATACGCAGTATTTT. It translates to CSVGGTGPDTQYF.

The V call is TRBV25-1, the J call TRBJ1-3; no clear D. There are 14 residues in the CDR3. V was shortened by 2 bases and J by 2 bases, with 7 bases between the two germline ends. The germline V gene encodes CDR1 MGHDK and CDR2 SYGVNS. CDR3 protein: CASSEERTGNTIYF. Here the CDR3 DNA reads TGTGCCAGCAGTGAAGAAAGGACTGGAAACACCATATATTTT.

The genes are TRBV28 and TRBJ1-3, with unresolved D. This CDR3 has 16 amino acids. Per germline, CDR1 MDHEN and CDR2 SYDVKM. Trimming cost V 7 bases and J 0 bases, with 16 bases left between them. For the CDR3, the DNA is TGTGCCAGCATAGGGCGACTGAAGAGCTCTGGAAACACCATATATTTT. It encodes CASIGRLKSSGNTIYF.

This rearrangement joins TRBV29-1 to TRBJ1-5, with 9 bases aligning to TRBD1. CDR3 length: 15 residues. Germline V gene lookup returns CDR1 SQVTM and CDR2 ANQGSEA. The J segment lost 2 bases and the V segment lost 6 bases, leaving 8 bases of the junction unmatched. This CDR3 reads CSVQLTGGGNQPQHF. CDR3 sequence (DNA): TGCAGCGTGCAACTTACAGGGGGCGGCAATCAGCCCCAGCATTTT. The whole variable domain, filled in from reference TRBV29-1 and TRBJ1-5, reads SAVISQKPSRDICQRGTSLTIQCQVDSQVTMMFWYRQQPGQSLTLIATANQGSEATYESGFVIDKFPISRPNLTFSTLTVSNMSPEDSSIYLCSVQLTGGGNQPQHFGDGTRLSIL.

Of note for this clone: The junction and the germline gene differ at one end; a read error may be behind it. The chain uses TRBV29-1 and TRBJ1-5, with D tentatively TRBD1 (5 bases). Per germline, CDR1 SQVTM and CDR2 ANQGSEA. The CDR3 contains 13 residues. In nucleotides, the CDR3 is TGCAGCGTTGGAGGGGATAGCGATCAGCCCCAGCATTTT. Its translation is CSVGGDSDQPQHF. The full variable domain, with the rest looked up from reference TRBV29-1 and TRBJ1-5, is SAVISQKPSRDICQRGTSLTIQCQVDSQVTMMFWYRQQPGQSLTLIATANQGSEATYESGFVIDKFPISRPNLTFSTLTVSNMSPEDSSIYLCSVGGDSDQPQHFGDGTRLSIL.

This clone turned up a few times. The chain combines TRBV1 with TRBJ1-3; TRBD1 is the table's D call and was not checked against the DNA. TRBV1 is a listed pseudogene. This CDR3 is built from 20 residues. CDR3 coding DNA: TGCGCCAGCAGCCAAGAAGGGTCGAGACAGGGAGGTCTTCCCGGAAACACCATATATTTT. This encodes CASSQEGSRQGGLPGNTIYF.

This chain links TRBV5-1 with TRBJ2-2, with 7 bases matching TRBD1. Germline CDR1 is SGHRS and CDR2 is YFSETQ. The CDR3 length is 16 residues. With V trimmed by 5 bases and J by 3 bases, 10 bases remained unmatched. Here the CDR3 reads CASRENDRAYTGELFF. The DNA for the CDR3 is TGCGCCAGCAGGGAGAACGACAGGGCCTACACCGGGGAGCTGTTTTTT. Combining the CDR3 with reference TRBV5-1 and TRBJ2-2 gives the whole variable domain KAGVTQTPRYLIKTRGQQVTLSCSPISGHRSVSWYQQTPGQGLQFLFEYFSETQRNKGNFPGRFSGRQFSNSRSEMNVSTLELGDSALYLCASRENDRAYTGELFFGEGSRLTVL.

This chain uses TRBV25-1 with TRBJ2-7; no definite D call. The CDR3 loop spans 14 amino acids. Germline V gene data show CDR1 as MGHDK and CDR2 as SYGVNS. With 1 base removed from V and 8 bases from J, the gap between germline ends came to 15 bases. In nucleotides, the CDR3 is TGTGCCAGCAGTGAATCGCCCACAGTTGTCAAGCAGTACTTC. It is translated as CASSESPTVVKQYF.

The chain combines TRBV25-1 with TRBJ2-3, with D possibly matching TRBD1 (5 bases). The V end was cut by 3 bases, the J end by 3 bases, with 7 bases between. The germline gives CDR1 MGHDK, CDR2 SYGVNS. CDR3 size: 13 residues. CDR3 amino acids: CASSERQTDTQYF. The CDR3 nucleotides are TGTGCCAGCAGTGAGAGACAGACAGATACGCAGTATTTT. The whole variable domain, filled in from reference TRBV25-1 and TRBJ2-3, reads EADIYQTPRYLVIGTGKKITLECSQTMGHDKMYWYQQDPGMELHLIHYSYGVNSTEKGDLSSESTVSRIRTEHFPLTLESARPSHTSQYLCASSERQTDTQYFGPGTRLTVL.

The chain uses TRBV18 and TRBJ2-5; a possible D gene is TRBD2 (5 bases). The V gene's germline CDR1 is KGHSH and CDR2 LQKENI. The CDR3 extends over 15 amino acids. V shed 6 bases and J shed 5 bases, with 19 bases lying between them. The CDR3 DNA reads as TGTGCCAGCTCCCCTCTGGGAGTTACGTTGGAGACCCAGTACTTC. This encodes CASSPLGVTLETQYF.

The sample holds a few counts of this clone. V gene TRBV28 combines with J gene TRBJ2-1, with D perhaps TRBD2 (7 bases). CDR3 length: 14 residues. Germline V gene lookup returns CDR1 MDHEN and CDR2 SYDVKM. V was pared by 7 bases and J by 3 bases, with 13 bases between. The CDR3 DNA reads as TGTGCCAGCACCAAGGGGGGGAGCTACAATGAGCAGTTCTTC. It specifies CASTKGGSYNEQFF.

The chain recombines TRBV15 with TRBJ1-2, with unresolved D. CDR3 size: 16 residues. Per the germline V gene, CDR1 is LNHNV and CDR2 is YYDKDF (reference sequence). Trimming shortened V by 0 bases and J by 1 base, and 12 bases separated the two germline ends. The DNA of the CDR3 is TGTGCCACCAGCAGAGATAGAACAGCTTTTAACTATGGCTACACCTTC. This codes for CATSRDRTAFNYGYTF.

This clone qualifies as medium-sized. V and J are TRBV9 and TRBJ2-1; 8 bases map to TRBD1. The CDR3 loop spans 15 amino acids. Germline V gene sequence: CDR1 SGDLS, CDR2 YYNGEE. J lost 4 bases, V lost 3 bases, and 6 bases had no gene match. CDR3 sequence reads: CASSDRDRQYNEQFF. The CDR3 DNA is TGTGCCAGCAGCGACCGGGACAGGCAATACAATGAGCAGTTCTTC.

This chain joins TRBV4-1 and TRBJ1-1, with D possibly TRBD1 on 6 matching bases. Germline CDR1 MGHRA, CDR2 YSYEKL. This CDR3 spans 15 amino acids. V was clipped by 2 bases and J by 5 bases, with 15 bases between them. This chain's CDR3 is CASSQRGGGWTEAFF. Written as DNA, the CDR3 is TGCGCCAGCAGCCAACGCGGGGGGGGCTGGACTGAAGCTTTCTTT.

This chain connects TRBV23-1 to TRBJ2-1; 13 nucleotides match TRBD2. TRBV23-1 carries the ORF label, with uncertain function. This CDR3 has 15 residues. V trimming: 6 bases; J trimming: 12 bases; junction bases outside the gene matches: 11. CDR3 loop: CASSQGTSGVSLQFF. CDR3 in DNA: TGCGCCAGCAGCCAAGGGACTAGCGGGGTATCTCTGCAGTTCTTC.